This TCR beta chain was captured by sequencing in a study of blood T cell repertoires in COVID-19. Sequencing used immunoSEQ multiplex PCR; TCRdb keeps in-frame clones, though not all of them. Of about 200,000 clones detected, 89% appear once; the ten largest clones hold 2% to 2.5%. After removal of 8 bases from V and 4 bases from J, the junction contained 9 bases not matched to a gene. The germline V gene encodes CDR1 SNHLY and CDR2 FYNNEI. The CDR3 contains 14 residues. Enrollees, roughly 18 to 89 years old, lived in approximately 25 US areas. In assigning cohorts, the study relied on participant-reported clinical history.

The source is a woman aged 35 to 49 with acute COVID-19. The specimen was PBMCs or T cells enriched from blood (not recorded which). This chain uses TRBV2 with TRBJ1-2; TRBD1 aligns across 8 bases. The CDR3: CASVGGQGGYGYTF. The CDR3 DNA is TGTGCCAGCGTTGGAGGACAGGGCGGCTATGGCTACACCTTC.